Below, 8 T cell receptor beta chains from the same sample are listed, as sequenced in a study of cytomegalovirus exposure and HLA in healthy donors. The PCR used 60 Vbeta and 13 Jbeta primers. This table comes from immunoSEQ multiplex PCR, and its TCRdb copy is limited to in-frame clones, with some not included. The table includes about 89,000 clones, 76% detected once. Specimen: PBMCs. These receptors came from a male donor in good health and CMV-seronegative.

This clone was observed once. The chain uses TRBV11-2 and TRBJ1-2, with a tentative D call TRBD1 (6 bases). Germline loops: CDR1 SGHAT, CDR2 FQNNGV. This CDR3 comprises 13 residues. Trimming took 5 bases from V and 8 from J, leaving 15 bases between them. CDR3 sequence: CASSAWTAGGYTF. The CDR3 coding sequence is TGTGCCAGCAGCGCCTGGACAGCCGGCGGCTACACCTTC.

The chain links TRBV18 to TRBJ1-1, with 7 nucleotides matching TRBD1. V shed 3 bases and J 3 bases; nucleotides not matched to a gene: 7. Germline V gene data show CDR1 as KGHSH and CDR2 as LQKENI. The CDR3 contains 15 residues. CDR3 bases: TGTGCCAGCTCACCCCAGAGGGGGCGCGACACTGAAGCTTTCTTT. Amino acids: CASSPQRGRDTEAFF.

The chain joins TRBV2 to TRBJ1-4; a weak D match, TRBD1 (6 bases). V was shortened by 10 bases and J by 8 bases, with 17 bases between the two germline ends. Germline CDR1 and CDR2: SNHLY and FYNNEI. The CDR3 has 13 amino acids. CDR3 DNA: TGTGCCACGAGGGACATTGGGTGGGAAAAACTGTTTTTT. Its translation is CATRDIGWEKLFF.

A single count supports this clone. The chain is built from TRBV6-6 and TRBJ1-5; 7 nucleotides agree with TRBD1. The ends lost 6 bases at V and 4 bases at J; junction bases unmatched: 3. Germline lookup yields CDR1 MNHNY and CDR2 SVGAGI (reference sequence). This CDR3 is built from 13 residues. The CDR3 loop reads CASRPGGNQPQHF. CDR3 DNA sequence: TGTGCCAGCAGACCAGGGGGGAATCAGCCCCAGCATTTT.

The V call is TRBV6-6, the J call TRBJ1-2; D remains ambiguous. Germline V gene data show CDR1 as MNHNY and CDR2 as SVGAGI (reference sequence). Trimming took 4 bases from V and 8 from J, leaving 14 bases between them. This CDR3 comprises 13 residues. CDR3 protein: CASSSSTLEGYTF. The CDR3 region has the DNA TGTGCCAGCAGTTCCTCGACCCTGGAGGGCTACACCTTC.

The table lists this clone with a count of one. Other DNA sequences in this specimen translate into the identical CDR3. The chain employs TRBV6-1 and TRBJ2-5, with 7 bases fitting TRBD1. The tail of the sequence fits TRBJ2-7 better, so the J call may be wrong. CDR1 and CDR2 (germline): MNHNS, SASEGT. This CDR3 is 14 amino acids long. The CDR3 protein is CASSGRDRSYEQYF. DNA for the CDR3: TGTGCCAGCAGTGGCCGGGACAGATCCTACGAGCAGTACTTC.

The chain combines TRBV5-6 with TRBJ1-2, with 10 bases lining up with TRBD1. V trimming: 4 bases; J trimming: 7 bases; junction bases outside the gene matches: 4. The CDR3 is 13 amino acids. Germline values: CDR1 SGHDT, CDR2 YYEEEE. CDR3 nucleotides: TGTGCCAGCAGCCACGACAGGGGGCCTGGCTACACCTTC. This codes for CASSHDRGPGYTF.

The rearrangement uses TRBV28 and TRBJ2-2; 9 bases align to TRBD1. From germline, CDR1 is MDHEN and CDR2 SYDVKM. The CDR3 is made up of 13 amino acids. V was pared by 3 bases and J by 13 bases, with 6 bases of the junction left unmatched. CDR3 sequence: CASSLPTGGRLFF. In DNA form, the CDR3 reads TGTGCCAGCAGTTTGCCGACAGGGGGGCGGCTGTTTTTT.